What follows describes a single T cell receptor beta chain. Its matching antigen is unknown. The data were obtained in a study of B cell selection in AIRE deficiency. Study results and limitations: Of several thousand shared Treg TCRbeta sequences, around 30% were healthy-only, 9.3% patient-only. CDR3s were shorter in shared Treg sequences, reflecting few non-templated nucleotide insertions. Patient Tconv and Treg cells showed healthy-like TCRBV usage, CDR3 length, diversity.

Sorted regulatory T cells were CD4-positive, CD25-high and CD127-low or negative. Authors' analysis steps: Pooled Tregs gave some 61,000 patient and approximately 9.7x10^4 donor TCRbeta sequences. Clones were sequenced by immunoSEQ multiplex PCR, and TCRdb holds only the in-frame ones, with some missing. The V and J calls and clone size are taken from that table; D and trimming were inferred from the DNA. The profile shows roughly 4,900 clones, about 89% of them singletons. The receptor's source is a human donor with AIRE deficiency. The sample taken for sequencing was Tregs sorted from PBMCs.

The CDR3 spells CASRPPSGGSEQYF. In DNA form, the CDR3 reads TGTGCCAGCAGACCCCCTTCAGGGGGCTCCGAGCAGTACTTC. The chain employs TRBV6-5 and TRBJ2-7, with 8 positions matching TRBD1. The CDR3 has 14 amino acids. Germline CDR1 reads MNHEY; CDR2 reads SVGAGI. V lost 6 bases to trimming and J lost 6 bases; unmatched junction nucleotides: 10.